One and the same sample provided the 6 T cell receptor beta chains below, sequenced in a study of Tregs in tolerant kidney transplant recipients. Data came from immunoSEQ multiplex PCR; TCRdb stores just in-frame clones and leaves some out. The sample has 75,000 to 80,000 clones; around 93% are singletons. The specimen comprised Tregs from blood, sampled before the transplant. The receptors here all came from a human donor who received a combined kidney and bone marrow transplant.

The chain carries TRBV6-5 and TRBJ2-7; no definite D call. Between the trimmed V and J ends, which lost 0 bases and 5 bases, there was a span of 17 bases. Germline-derived CDR1 and CDR2 are MNHEY and SVGAGI. This CDR3 is built from 16 residues. The chain's CDR3 is CASSYSVGRVRNEQYF. The CDR3 DNA sequence: TGTGCCAGCAGTTACTCGGTAGGACGAGTGAGGAACGAGCAGTACTTC.

This rearrangement joins TRBV5-1 to TRBJ2-1; D is possibly TRBD1 (5 bases). V was clipped by 0 bases and J by 7 bases, with 11 bases between them. The CDR3 length is 14 residues. Germline V gene sequence: CDR1 SGHRS, CDR2 YFSETQ. CDR3 bases: TGCGCCAGCAGCTTGGCCCAGGGTGGGAATGAGCAGTTCTTC. It yields the protein CASSLAQGGNEQFF.

V gene TRBV28 combines with J gene TRBJ1-1; 8 bases match TRBD1. The CDR3 runs 14 residues. V shed 7 bases and J 4 bases; nucleotides not matched to a gene: 8. Germline CDR1 and CDR2: MDHEN and SYDVKM. The CDR3: CASTVGQVPTEAFF. In DNA, the CDR3 is TGTGCCAGCACGGTGGGACAGGTCCCCACTGAAGCTTTCTTT.

This sequence joins TRBV2 and TRBJ1-2, with D perhaps TRBD1 (5 bases). V was pared by 7 bases and J by 5 bases, with 14 bases between. This CDR3 region has 13 residues. Germline CDR1 SNHLY, CDR2 FYNNEI. CDR3 nucleotides: TGTGCCAGCAAGATAGCCACAGGATATGGCTACACCTTC. Translation gives CASKIATGYGYTF.

The chain carries TRBV30 and TRBJ2-1; D remains unclear. From germline, CDR1 is GTSNPN and CDR2 SVGIG (reference sequence). This CDR3 contains 11 residues. V was cut by 1 base and J by 5 bases, with 3 bases left in between. The CDR3 sequence is CAWSGDNEQFF. The CDR3, as DNA: TGTGCCTGGAGTGGTGACAATGAGCAGTTCTTC.

The V and J genes are TRBV7-9 and TRBJ2-3, with TRBD2 matching over 12 bases. The CDR3 loop spans 17 amino acids. Trimming took 4 bases from V and 1 from J; bases not matched to a gene: 6. The V gene's germline CDR1 is SEHNR and CDR2 FQNEAQ (reference sequence). CDR3 DNA sequence: TGTGCCAGCAGCTCCGGACTAGCGGGAAAACGCACAGATACGCAGTATTTT. Its protein is CASSSGLAGKRTDTQYF.